This TCR beta chain is from a study of OX40 agonist ivuxolimab in advanced cancers. Turning to the study itself: Head and neck, renal cell, melanoma or hepatocellular carcinoma were the cancers that dose-escalation patients had. Males comprised 82.7% of the group, whose mean age was approximately 61 years (range roughly 20 to 90). Study-wide findings and caveats: Patients with a partial response at 0.1-3.0 mg/kg had among the lowest clonal expansion.

Germline V lookup: CDR1 MDHEN, CDR2 SYDVKM. This CDR3 has 19 amino acids. V lost 6 bases, J lost 0 bases, and 27 bases lay in between. In regard to this clone: The target antigen is unknown.

Peripheral blood came from all dose cohorts at three timepoints. This table comes from immunoSEQ multiplex PCR, and its TCRdb copy is limited to in-frame clones, with some not included. The table lists 48,000 or so clones, roughly 81% of them singletons. This clonotype was sampled from an adult with an advanced solid tumor such as melanoma, head and neck, liver or kidney cancer. The sequenced sample was CD4+ or CD8+ T cells sorted from blood, obtained in a trial of the OX40 agonist ivuxolimab. V gene TRBV28 combines with J gene TRBJ2-7, with D unclear. The CDR3 nucleotides read TGTGCCAGCAGAGACCCGCGGCTCTCGCGTAGAATTTTCTCCTACGAGCAGTACTTC. The encoded protein is CASRDPRLSRRIFSYEQYF.